This T cell receptor (beta chain) comes out of a study of T-cell reconstitution after alpha-beta-depleted transplantation in children. General observations from the study: Surviving thymic progenitors and recipient T cells were the source of high TCRbeta diversity at day 60 in some patients. Once a year had passed after transplant, T-cell counts and diversity came mostly from newly produced T cells. About two months after transplant, alpha-beta T cells reportedly came from several hundred expanded graft clones.

The trim removed 0 bases at V and 1 base at J, leaving 10 bases unmatched. This CDR3 comprises 18 residues. The germline CDR1 and CDR2 sequences are DFQATT and SNEGSKA (reference sequence). Unique molecular identifiers tagged the TCRbeta library. From the PCR reads, TCRdb called clonotypes with MiXCR, one entry per CDR3 protein. The profile covers 250,000 to 300,000 distinct CDR3 sequences, with more than 9% appearing a single time and about a quarter taken by the ten largest. This clonotype was seen many times. Its antigen is undetermined. The chain joins TRBV20-1 to TRBJ2-4, with 9 bases aligning to TRBD2. The input for sequencing was peripheral blood, taken 180 days after TCRalphabeta/CD19-depleted stem cell transplant. The sequence came from a male patient between 2 and 9 years old who had a stem cell transplant for chronic granulomatous disease, so the T cells may come from the graft donor. This CDR3 is CSARDPASGKSAKNIQYF. The CDR3 DNA is TGCAGTGCTAGAGATCCGGCTAGCGGGAAAAGTGCCAAAAACATTCAGTACTTC.